This note documents a single T cell receptor (beta chain) sequence. The antigen it binds to is not known. Base qualities are not at hand, and no much larger clone is one base apart. The CDR3, cysteine through phenylalanine, is 17 amino acids long. Only the CDR3 DNA stays, 51 bases, in frame from base 1. V was cut back by 7 bases and J by 2 bases, leaving a gap of 23 bases between them. Sequences MNHEY (CDR1) and SMNVEV (CDR2) are obtained from the germline V gene (reference sequence). Collaborating institutions collected whole blood in K2EDTA tubes following their own protocols. Collaborator samples were shipped for TCRbeta analysis as frozen whole blood, isolated PBMCs, or DNA extracted from either sample type. TCRbeta CDR3 regions were amplified from genomic DNA using the immunoSEQ Assay, a bias-controlled multiplex PCR. The study's own analysis went as follows. Within the assay, amplification of reference gene primers was used to estimate how many nucleated cells each sample contained. Sequence reads were collapsed and filtered to measure the absolute abundance of every unique TCRbeta CDR3 rearrangement. Productive Simpson clonality was computed per sample as the square root of Simpson's diversity index over productive rearrangements. TCRdb mirrors the immuneACCESS table, restricted to in-frame sequences. Some clones are absent from its copies; in checked studies, under half trace to an unresolved V gene, and the reason for the others is unknown. V and J calls and clone size are copied from that table; D and trimming were computed from the DNA. Counted in this sample were about 69,000 clones; more than 80% of them appeared once. 1.5% to 2% of the sample is in the top ten clones.

The data were taken from a study of blood T cell repertoires in COVID-19 (dated by TCRdb to between 2020 and 2021). With respect to the entire study: Samples covering the acute and convalescent phases of COVID-19 were provided by collaborators in the United States, Italy and Spain. Where available, HLA class I and class II types were obtained from metadata supplied by the sample provider rather than from assay-based typing. Sample metadata almost always included a de-identified subject ID, COVID-19 status, age in years and sex. The samples were drawn from the first 160 participants of the ongoing ImmuneRACE study and from 1,254 subjects provided by 6 global collaborators. The repertoires were made available in a free public database intended to serve as a resource for research on the immune response to SARS-CoV-2. Subjects who had been exposed to COVID-19, were actively infected with it, or had recovered from it provided the deeply sampled blood TCRbeta repertoires that made up the dataset. The prospective study material was composed of cDNA or gDNA derived from T cells, B-cell-depleted T cells, or PBMCs.

General study outcomes and caveats: The quantity of clinical and demographic metadata differed by source and by participant and was supplied without curation.

This receptor chain uses TRBV27 and TRBJ1-1, and TRBD1 may be the D gene, going by 5 matching bases. Sequenced sample: peripheral blood. The clonotype originates from a man aged 25 to 40 with acute or convalescent COVID-19. At the DNA level, the sequence is TGTGCCAGCATTGATCGGCCAACGGGGGGTTTCAACACTGAAGCTTTCTTT. Translated, this is CASIDRPTGGFNTEAFF.